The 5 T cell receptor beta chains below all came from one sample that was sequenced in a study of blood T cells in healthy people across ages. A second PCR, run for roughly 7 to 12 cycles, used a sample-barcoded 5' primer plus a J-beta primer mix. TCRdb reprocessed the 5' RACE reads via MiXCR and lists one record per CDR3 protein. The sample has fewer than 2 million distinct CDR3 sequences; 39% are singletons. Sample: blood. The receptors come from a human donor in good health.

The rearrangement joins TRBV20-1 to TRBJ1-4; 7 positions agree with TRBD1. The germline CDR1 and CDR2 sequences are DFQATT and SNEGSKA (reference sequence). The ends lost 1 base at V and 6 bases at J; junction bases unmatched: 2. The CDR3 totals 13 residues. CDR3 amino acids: CSARGDRDEKLFF. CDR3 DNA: TGCAGTGCTAGAGGTGACAGGGATGAAAAACTGTTTTTT.

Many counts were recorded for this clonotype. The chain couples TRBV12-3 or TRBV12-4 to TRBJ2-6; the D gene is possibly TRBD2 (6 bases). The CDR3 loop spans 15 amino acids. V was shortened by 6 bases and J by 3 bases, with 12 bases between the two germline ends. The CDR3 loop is CASSLRGGGANVLTF. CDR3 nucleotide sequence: TGTGCCAGCAGCTTGCGGGGTGGTGGGGCCAACGTCCTGACTTTC.

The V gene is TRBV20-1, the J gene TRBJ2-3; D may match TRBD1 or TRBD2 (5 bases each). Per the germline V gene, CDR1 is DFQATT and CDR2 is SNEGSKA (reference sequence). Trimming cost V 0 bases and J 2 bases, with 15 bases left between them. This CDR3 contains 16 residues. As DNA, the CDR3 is TGCAGTGCTAGAGAGGTACCCCTCGGGACCACAGATACGCAGTATTTT. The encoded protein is CSAREVPLGTTDTQYF.

CDR3 sequence: CAWQGLTETQYF. CDR3 coding DNA: TGTGCCTGGCAGGGACTAACAGAGACCCAGTACTTC. This chain uses TRBV30 with TRBJ2-5, with 7 bases that match TRBD2. J lost 4 bases, V lost 5 bases, and 4 bases had no gene match. Germline V gene sequence: CDR1 GTSNPN, CDR2 SVGIG (reference sequence). This CDR3 region has 12 residues.

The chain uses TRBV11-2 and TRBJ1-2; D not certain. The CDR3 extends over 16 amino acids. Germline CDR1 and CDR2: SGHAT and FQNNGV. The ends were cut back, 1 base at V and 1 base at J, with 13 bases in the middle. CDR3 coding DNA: TGTGCCAGCAGCTTAGTCCGGGGATTCCATAACTATGGCTACACCTTC. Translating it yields CASSLVRGFHNYGYTF.